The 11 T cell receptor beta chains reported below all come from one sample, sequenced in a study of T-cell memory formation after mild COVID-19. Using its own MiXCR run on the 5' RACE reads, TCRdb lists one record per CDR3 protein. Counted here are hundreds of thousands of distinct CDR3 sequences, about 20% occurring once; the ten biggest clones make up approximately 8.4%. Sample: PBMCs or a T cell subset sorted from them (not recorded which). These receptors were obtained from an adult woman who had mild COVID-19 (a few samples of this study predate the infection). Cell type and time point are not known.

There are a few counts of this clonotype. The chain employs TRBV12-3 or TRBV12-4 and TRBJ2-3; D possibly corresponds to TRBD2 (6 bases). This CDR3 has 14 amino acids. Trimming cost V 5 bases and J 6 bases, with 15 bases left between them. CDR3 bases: TGTGCCAGCAGTCTGGGACTGACCAGGGATACGCAGTATTTT. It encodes CASSLGLTRDTQYF.

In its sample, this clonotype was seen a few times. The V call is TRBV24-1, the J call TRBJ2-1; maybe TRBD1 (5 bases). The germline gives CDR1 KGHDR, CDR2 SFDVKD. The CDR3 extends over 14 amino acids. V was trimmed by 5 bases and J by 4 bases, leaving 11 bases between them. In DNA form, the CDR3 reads TGTGCCACCAGTGGAATGGACAATTACAATGAGCAGTTCTTC. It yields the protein CATSGMDNYNEQFF.

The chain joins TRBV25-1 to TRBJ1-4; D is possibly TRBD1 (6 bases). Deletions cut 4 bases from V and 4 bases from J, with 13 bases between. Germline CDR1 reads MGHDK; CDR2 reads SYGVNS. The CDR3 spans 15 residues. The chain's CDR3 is CASSARGGNNEKLFF. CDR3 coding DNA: TGTGCCAGCAGTGCCCGAGGGGGGAATAATGAAAAACTGTTTTTT. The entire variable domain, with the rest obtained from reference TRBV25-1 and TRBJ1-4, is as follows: EADIYQTPRYLVIGTGKKITLECSQTMGHDKMYWYQQDPGMELHLIHYSYGVNSTEKGDLSSESTVSRIRTEHFPLTLESARPSHTSQYLCASSARGGNNEKLFFGSGTQLSVL.

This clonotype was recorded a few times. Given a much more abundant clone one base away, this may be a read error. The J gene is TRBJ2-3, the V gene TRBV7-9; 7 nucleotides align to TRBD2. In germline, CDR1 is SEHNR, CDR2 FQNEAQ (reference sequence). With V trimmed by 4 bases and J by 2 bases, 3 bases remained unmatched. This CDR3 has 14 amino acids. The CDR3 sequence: CASSWGGFTDTQYF. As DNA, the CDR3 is TGTGCCAGCAGCTGGGGGGGGTTCACAGATACGCAGTATTTT.

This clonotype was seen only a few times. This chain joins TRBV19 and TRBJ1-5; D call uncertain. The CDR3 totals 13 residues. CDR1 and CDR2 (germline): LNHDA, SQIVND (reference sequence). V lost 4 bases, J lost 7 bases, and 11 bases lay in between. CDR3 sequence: CASSTRVQQPQHF. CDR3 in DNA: TGTGCCAGTAGTACCCGGGTCCAACAGCCCCAGCATTTT. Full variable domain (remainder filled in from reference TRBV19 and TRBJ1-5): DGGITQSPKYLFRKEGQNVTLSCEQNLNHDAMYWYRQDPGQGLRLIYYSQIVNDFQKGDIAEGYSVSREKKESFPLTVTSAQKNPTAFYLCASSTRVQQPQHFGDGTRLSIL.

CDR3 region: CASSGEESSPLHF. The CDR3 region has the DNA TGTGCCAGCAGTGGTGAAGAATCGTCACCCCTCCACTTT. The rearrangement links TRBV2 to TRBJ1-6; the D is unclear. Germline CDR1 is SNHLY and CDR2 is FYNNEI. The length of the CDR3 is 13 residues. Trimming pared 4 bases from V and 10 bases from J, leaving 11 bases between.

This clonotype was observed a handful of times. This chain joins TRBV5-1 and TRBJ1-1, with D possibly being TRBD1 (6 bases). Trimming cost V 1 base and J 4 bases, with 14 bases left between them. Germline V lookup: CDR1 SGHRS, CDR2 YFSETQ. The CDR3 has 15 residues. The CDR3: CASSLLWGRGTEAFF. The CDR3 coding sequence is TGCGCCAGCAGCTTGCTTTGGGGGCGCGGCACTGAAGCTTTCTTT.

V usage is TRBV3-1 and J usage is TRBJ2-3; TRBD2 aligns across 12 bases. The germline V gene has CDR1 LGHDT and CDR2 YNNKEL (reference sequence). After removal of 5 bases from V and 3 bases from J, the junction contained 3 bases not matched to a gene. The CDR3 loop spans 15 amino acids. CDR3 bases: TGTGCCAGCAGCAAGACTAGCGGGAGAACAGATACGCAGTATTTT. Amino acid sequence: CASSKTSGRTDTQYF.

As DNA, the CDR3 is TGTGCCTGGAGTCCCCGACAGGGGGCGACGTACGGCTACACCTTC. Amino acid sequence: CAWSPRQGATYGYTF. This chain connects TRBV30 to TRBJ1-2; 10 nucleotides match TRBD1. This CDR3 comprises 15 residues. J was trimmed by 8 bases and V by 2 bases; bases with no gene match: 11. Germline CDR1 reads GTSNPN; CDR2 reads SVGIG (reference sequence).

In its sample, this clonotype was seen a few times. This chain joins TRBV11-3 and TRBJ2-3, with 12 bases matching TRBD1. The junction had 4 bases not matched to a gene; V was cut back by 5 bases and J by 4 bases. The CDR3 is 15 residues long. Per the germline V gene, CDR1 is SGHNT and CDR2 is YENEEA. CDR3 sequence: CASSEGTGGADTQYF. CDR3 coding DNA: TGTGCCAGCAGCGAAGGGACAGGGGGCGCAGATACGCAGTATTTT. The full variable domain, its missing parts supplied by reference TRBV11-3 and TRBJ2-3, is EAGVVQSPRYKIIEKKQPVAFWCNPISGHNTLYWYLQNLGQGPELLIRYENEEAVDDSQLPKDRFSAERLKGVDSTLKIQPAELGDSAVYLCASSEGTGGADTQYFGPGTRLTVL.

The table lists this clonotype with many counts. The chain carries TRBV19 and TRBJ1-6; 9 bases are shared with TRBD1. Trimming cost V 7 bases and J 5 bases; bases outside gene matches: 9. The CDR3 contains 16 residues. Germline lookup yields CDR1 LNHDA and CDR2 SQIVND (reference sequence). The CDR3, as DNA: TGTGCCAGTAACAGGGACAGGGTCGATAATAATTCACCCCTCCACTTT. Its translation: CASNRDRVDNNSPLHF.